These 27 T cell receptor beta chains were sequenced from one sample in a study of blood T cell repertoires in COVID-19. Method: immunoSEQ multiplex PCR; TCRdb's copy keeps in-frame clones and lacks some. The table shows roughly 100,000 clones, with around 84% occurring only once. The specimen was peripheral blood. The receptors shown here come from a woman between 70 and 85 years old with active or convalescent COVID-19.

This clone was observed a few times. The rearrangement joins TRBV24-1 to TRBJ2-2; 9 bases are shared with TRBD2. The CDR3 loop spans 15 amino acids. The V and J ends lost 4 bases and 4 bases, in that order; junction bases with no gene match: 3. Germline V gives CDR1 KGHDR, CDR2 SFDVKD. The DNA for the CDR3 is TGTGCCACCAGTGACCCGGGACTAGCCACCGGGGAGCTGTTTTTT. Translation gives CATSDPGLATGELFF.

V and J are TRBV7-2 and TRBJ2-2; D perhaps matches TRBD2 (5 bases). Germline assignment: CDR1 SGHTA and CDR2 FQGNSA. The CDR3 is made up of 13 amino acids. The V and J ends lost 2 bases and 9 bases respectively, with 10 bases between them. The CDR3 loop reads CASSLTREWELFF. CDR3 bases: TGTGCCAGCAGCTTAACGAGGGAGTGGGAGCTGTTTTTT.

CDR3 DNA: TGCGCCAGCAGCTTGGGTGACAGGGGGCCCTCACCCCTCCACTTT. Protein sequence: CASSLGDRGPSPLHF. The chain uses TRBV5-1 and TRBJ1-6; TRBD1 matches 10 bases. CDR1 SGHRS and CDR2 YFSETQ come from the germline V gene. J gave up 10 bases and V 0 bases, and 4 bases lay outside the gene matches. This CDR3 comprises 15 residues.

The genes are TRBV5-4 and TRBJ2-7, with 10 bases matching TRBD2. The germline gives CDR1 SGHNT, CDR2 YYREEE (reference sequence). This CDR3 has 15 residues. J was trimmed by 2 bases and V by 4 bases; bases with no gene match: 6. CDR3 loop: CASSEKRGGTYEQYF. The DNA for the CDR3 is TGTGCCAGCAGCGAAAAGCGGGGGGGTACCTACGAGCAGTACTTC.

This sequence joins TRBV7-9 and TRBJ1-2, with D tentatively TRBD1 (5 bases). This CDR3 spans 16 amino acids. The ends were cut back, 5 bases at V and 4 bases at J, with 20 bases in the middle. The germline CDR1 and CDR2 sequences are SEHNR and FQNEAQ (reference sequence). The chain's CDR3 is CASSPPGGGNGYGYTF. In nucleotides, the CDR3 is TGTGCCAGCAGCCCCCCCGGCGGGGGGAACGGCTATGGCTACACCTTC.

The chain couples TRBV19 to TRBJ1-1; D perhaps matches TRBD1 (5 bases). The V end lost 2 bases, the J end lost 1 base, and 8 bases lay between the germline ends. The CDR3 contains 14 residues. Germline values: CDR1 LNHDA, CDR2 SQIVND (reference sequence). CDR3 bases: TGTGCCAGTAGTATACCAGGGTGGAACACTGAAGCTTTCTTT. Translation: CASSIPGWNTEAFF.

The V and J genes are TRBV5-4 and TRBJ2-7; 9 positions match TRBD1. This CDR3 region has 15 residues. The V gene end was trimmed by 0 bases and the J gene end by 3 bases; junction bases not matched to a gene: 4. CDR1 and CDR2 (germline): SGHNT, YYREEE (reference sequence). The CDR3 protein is CASSLGGTGHYEQYF. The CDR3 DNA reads TGTGCCAGCAGCTTGGGAGGGACAGGGCACTACGAGCAGTACTTC.

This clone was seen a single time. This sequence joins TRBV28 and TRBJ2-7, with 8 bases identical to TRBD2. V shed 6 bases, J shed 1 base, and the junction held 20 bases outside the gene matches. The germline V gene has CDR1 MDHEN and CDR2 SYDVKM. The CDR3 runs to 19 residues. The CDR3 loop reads CASRSPRTSRSLRSYEQYF. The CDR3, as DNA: TGTGCCAGCAGATCCCCTCGGACTAGCAGGTCTTTAAGGTCCTACGAGCAGTACTTC.

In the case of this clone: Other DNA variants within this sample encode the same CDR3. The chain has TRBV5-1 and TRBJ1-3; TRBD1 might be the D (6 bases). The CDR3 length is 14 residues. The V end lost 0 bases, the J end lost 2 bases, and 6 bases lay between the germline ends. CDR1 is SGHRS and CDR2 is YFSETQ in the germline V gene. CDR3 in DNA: TGCGCCAGCAGCTTGGCAGGGGCTGGAAACACCATATATTTT. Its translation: CASSLAGAGNTIYF.

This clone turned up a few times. CDR3 sequence (DNA): TGTGCCAGCAGCGTACGGGACAGGGGCTTTTCACCCCTCCACTTT. It codes for CASSVRDRGFSPLHF. This rearrangement joins TRBV16 to TRBJ1-6; 10 bases are shared with TRBD1. The CDR3 covers 15 residues. Losses at the gene ends were 5 bases for V and 9 bases for J; bases not matched to a gene: 7. Germline CDR1 and CDR2: KGHSY and FQNENV.

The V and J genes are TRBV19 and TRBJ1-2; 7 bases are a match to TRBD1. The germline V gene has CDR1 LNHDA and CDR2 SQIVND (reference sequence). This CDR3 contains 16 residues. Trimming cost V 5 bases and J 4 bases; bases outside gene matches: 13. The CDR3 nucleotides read TGTGCCAGTAGTGCCAGGACAGGTACAACCCTCTATGGCTACACCTTC. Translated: CASSARTGTTLYGYTF.

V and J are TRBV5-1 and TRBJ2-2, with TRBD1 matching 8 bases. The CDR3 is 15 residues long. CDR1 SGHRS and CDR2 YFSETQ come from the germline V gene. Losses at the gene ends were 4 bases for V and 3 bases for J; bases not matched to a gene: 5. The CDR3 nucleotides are TGCGCCAGCAGCCAGATGGGACAGGACACCGGGGAGCTGTTTTTT. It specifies CASSQMGQDTGELFF. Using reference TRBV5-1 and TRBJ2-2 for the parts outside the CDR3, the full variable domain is KAGVTQTPRYLIKTRGQQVTLSCSPISGHRSVSWYQQTPGQGLQFLFEYFSETQRNKGNFPGRFSGRQFSNSRSEMNVSTLELGDSALYLCASSQMGQDTGELFFGEGSRLTVL.

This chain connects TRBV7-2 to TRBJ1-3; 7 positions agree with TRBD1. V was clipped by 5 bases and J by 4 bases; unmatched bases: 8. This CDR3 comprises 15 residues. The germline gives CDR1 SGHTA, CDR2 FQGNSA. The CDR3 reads CASSARDRSGNTIYF. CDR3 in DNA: TGTGCCAGCAGCGCAAGGGACAGATCCGGAAACACCATATATTTT.

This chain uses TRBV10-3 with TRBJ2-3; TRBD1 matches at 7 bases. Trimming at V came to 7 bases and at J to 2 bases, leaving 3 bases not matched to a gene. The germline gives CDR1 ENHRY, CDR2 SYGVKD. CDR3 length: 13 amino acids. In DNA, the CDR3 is TGTGCCATCAAAGGGGGCAACACAGATACGCAGTATTTT. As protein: CAIKGGNTDTQYF.

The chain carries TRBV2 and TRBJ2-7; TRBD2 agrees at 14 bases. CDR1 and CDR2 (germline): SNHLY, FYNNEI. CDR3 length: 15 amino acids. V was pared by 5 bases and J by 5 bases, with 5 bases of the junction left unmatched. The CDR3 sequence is CASSFGTSGGDEQYF. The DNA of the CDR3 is TGTGCCAGCAGTTTCGGGACTAGCGGGGGAGACGAGCAGTACTTC.

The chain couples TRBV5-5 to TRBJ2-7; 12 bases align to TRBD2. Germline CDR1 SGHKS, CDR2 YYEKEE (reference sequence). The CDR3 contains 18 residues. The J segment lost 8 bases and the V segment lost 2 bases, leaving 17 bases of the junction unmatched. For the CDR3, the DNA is TGTGCCAGCAGCTTTACGCAGGGAGCTAGCGGGAGGGTTATGCAGCAGTACTTC. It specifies CASSFTQGASGRVMQQYF.

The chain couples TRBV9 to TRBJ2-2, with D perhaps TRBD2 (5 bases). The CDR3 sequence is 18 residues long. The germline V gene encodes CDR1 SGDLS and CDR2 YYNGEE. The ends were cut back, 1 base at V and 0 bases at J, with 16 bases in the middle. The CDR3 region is CASSVSGFQVSNTGELFF. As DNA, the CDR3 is TGTGCCAGCAGCGTATCGGGGTTCCAGGTCTCGAACACCGGGGAGCTGTTTTTT.

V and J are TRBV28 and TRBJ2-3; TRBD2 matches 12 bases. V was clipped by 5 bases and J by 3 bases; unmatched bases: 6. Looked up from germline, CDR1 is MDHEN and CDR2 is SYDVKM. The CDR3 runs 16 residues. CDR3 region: CASSDTLAGGTDTQYF. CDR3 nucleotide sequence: TGTGCCAGCAGTGACACACTAGCGGGGGGAACAGATACGCAGTATTTT.

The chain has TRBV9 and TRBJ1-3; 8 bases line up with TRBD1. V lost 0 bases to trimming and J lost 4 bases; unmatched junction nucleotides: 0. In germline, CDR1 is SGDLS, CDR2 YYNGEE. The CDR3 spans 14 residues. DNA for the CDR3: TGTGCCAGCAGCGTAGCAGGGGGCGGAAACACCATATATTTT. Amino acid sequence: CASSVAGGGNTIYF.

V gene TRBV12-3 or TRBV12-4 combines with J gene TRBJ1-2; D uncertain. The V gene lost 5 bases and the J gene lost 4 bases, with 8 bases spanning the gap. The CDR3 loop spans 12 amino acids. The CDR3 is CASSPQSYGYTF. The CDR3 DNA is TGTGCCAGCAGTCCACAGAGCTATGGCTACACCTTC.

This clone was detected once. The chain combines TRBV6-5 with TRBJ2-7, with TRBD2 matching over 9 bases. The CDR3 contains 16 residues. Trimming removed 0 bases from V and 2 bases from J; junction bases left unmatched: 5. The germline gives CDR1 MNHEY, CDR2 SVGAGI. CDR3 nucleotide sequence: TGTGCCAGCAGTTACTCTGGGCTAGCGGGGACCTACGAGCAGTACTTC. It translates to CASSYSGLAGTYEQYF.

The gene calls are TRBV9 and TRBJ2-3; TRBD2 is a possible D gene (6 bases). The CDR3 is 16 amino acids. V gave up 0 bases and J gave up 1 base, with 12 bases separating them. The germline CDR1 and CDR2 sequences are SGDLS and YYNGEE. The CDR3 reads CASSVEASVGTDTQYF. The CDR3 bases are TGTGCCAGCAGCGTAGAAGCTAGCGTGGGCACAGATACGCAGTATTTT.

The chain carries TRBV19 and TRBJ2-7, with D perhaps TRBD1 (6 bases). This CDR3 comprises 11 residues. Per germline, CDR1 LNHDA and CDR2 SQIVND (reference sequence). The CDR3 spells CAMSGEDEQYF. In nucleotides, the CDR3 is TGTGCTATGTCAGGGGAAGACGAGCAGTACTTC.

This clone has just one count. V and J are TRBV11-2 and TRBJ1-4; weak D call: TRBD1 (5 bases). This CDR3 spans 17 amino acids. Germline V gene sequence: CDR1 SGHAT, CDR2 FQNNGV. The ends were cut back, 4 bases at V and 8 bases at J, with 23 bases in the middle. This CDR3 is CASSSTGFAERGEKLFF. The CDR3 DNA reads TGTGCCAGCAGCTCGACGGGTTTTGCGGAAAGGGGCGAAAAACTGTTTTTT.

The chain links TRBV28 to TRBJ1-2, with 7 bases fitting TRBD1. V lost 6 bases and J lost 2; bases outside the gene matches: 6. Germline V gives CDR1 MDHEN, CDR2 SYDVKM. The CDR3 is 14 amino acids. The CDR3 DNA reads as TGTGCCAGCAGGAAGCGGACAGGAAACTATGGCTACACCTTC. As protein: CASRKRTGNYGYTF.

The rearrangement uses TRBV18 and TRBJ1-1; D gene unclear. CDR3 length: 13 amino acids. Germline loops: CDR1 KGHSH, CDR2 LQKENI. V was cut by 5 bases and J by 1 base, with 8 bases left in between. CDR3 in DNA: TGTGCCAGCTCAGTGCAGGAGAACACTGAAGCTTTCTTT. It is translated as CASSVQENTEAFF.

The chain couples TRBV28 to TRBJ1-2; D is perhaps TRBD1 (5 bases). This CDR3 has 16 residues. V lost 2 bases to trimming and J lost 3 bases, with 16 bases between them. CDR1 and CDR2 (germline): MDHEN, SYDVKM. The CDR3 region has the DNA TGTGCCAGCAGTTTAGATCAGGGCAAGAAGGACTATGGCTACACCTTC. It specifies CASSLDQGKKDYGYTF.